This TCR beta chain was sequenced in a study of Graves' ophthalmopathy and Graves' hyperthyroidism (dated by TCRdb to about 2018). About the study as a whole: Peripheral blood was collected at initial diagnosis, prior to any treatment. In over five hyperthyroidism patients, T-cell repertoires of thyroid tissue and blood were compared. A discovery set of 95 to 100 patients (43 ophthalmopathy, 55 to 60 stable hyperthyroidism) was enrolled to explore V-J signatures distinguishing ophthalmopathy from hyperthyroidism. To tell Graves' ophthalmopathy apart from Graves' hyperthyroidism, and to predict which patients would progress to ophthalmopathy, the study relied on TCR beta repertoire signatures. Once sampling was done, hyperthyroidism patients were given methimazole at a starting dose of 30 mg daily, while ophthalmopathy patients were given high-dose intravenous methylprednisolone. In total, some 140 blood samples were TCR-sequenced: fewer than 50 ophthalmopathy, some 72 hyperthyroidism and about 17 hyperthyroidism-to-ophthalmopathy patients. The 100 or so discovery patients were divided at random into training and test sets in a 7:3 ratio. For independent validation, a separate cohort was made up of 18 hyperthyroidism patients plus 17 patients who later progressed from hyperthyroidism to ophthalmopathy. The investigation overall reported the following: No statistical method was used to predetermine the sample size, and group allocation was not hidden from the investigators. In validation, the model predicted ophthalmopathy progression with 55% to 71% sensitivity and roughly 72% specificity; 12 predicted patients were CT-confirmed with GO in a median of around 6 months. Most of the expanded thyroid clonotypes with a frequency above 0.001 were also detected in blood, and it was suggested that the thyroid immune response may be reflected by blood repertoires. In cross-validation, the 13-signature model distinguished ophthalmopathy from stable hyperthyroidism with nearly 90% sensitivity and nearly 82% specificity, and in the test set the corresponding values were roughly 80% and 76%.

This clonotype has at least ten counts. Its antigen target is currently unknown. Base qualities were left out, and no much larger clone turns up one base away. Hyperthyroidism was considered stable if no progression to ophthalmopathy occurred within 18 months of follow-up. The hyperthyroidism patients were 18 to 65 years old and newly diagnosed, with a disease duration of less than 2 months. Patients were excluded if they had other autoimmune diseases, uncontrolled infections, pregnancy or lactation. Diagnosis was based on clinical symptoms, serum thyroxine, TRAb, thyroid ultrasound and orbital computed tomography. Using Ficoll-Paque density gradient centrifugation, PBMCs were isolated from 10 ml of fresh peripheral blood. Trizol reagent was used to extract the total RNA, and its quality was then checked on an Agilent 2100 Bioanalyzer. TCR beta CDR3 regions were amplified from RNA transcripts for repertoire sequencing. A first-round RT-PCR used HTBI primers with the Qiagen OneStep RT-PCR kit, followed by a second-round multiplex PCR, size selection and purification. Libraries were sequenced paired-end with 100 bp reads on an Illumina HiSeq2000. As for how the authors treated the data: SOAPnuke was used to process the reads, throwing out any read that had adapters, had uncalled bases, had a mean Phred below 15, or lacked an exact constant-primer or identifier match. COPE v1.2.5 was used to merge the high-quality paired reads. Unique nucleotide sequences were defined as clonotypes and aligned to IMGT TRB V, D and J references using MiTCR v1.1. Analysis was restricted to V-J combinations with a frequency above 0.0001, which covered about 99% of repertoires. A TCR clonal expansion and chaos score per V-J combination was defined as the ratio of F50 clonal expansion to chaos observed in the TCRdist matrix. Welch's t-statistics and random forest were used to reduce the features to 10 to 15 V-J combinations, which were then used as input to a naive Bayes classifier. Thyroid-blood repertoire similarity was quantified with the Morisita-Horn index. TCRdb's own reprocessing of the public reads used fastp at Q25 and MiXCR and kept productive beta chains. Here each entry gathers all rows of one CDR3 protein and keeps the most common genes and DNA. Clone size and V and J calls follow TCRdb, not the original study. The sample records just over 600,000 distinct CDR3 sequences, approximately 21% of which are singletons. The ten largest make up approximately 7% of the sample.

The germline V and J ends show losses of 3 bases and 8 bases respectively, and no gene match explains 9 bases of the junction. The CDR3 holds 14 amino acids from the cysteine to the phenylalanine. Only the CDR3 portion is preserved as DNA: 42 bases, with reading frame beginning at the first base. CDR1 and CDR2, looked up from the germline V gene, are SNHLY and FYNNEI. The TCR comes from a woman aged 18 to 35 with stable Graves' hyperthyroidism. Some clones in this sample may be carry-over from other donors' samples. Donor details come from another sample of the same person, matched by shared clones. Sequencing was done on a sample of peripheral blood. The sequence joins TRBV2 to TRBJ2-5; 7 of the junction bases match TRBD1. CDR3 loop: CASSEGTARLTQYF. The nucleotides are TGTGCCAGCAGTGAGGGGACAGCCCGATTAACCCAGTACTTC.